Following are 21 T cell receptor beta chains from one sample sequenced in a study of blood T cell repertoires in COVID-19. Assay: immunoSEQ multiplex PCR; the TCRdb copy retains only in-frame clones and omits some. The table has roughly 150,000 clones, 65% to 85% seen once; the top ten hold around 14%. Sequenced: peripheral blood. These receptors were obtained from a woman aged 80 or over with acute or convalescent COVID-19.

The chain joins TRBV19 to TRBJ1-6; 11 bases match TRBD1. The CDR3 is 17 amino acids. Germline CDR1 LNHDA, CDR2 SQIVND (reference sequence). Trimming at V came to 5 bases and at J to 9 bases, leaving 12 bases not matched to a gene. CDR3 sequence reads: CASSAPGQGGAFSPLHF. CDR3 bases: TGTGCCAGTAGTGCTCCGGGACAGGGGGGTGCCTTTTCACCCCTCCACTTT.

This clone was seen only a few times. Different DNA sequences within this sample yield the same CDR3. The chain joins TRBV12-3 or TRBV12-4 to TRBJ1-2; D gene ambiguous. The V end lost 8 bases, the J end lost 4 bases, and 11 bases lay between the germline ends. The CDR3 loop spans 12 amino acids. The CDR3 protein is CASSGSGYGYTF. The DNA of the CDR3 is TGTGCCAGCTCCGGCTCGGGCTATGGCTACACCTTC.

The V gene is TRBV19, the J gene TRBJ1-5; TRBD1 is a possible D gene (5 bases). CDR1 LNHDA and CDR2 SQIVND come from the germline V gene (reference sequence). Trimming took 5 bases from V and 4 from J, leaving 15 bases between them. The CDR3 spans 15 residues. The CDR3 sequence: CASSPLEGRNQPQHF. The CDR3 DNA is TGTGCCAGTAGTCCCCTGGAGGGACGAAATCAGCCCCAGCATTTT. The full variable domain, completed using reference TRBV19 and TRBJ1-5, is DGGITQSPKYLFRKEGQNVTLSCEQNLNHDAMYWYRQDPGQGLRLIYYSQIVNDFQKGDIAEGYSVSREKKESFPLTVTSAQKNPTAFYLCASSPLEGRNQPQHFGDGTRLSIL.

This rearrangement joins TRBV19 to TRBJ1-1, with D uncertain. V was clipped by 6 bases and J by 5 bases, with 13 bases between them. The CDR3 contains 13 residues. Germline V gene data show CDR1 as LNHDA and CDR2 as SQIVND (reference sequence). CDR3 bases: TGTGCCAGTAGGGAGACGGGAGGTACTGAAGCTTTCTTT. Amino acids: CASRETGGTEAFF.

This chain links TRBV5-1 with TRBJ2-1; D is unclear. Germline values: CDR1 SGHRS, CDR2 YFSETQ. The CDR3 length is 14 residues. V was shortened by 4 bases and J by 8 bases, with 16 bases between the two germline ends. In DNA, the CDR3 is TGCGCCAGCAGCGTAGCCCTCCCTGACGATGAGCAGTTCTTC. This codes for CASSVALPDDEQFF. Using reference TRBV5-1 and TRBJ2-1 for the parts outside the CDR3, the full variable domain is KAGVTQTPRYLIKTRGQQVTLSCSPISGHRSVSWYQQTPGQGLQFLFEYFSETQRNKGNFPGRFSGRQFSNSRSEMNVSTLELGDSALYLCASSVALPDDEQFFGPGTRLTVL.

The genes are TRBV2 and TRBJ2-2; D not certain. Trimming removed 0 bases at V and 4 bases at J, with 9 bases between. Germline values: CDR1 SNHLY, CDR2 FYNNEI. The CDR3 consists of 15 residues. In DNA form, the CDR3 reads TGTGCCAGCAGTGAAGCCTGGCAGTCCACCGGGGAGCTGTTTTTT. It yields the protein CASSEAWQSTGELFF.

V is TRBV10-2 and J is TRBJ2-5, with D possibly TRBD1 on 7 matching bases. Trimming took off 7 bases at V and 5 bases at J, with 17 bases between the two ends. CDR1 and CDR2 from the germline V gene are WSHSY and SAAADI. The CDR3 loop spans 14 amino acids. CDR3 coding DNA: TGCGCCAGCAACAACGGACAGGCGGGGGAGACCCAGTACTTC. This codes for CASNNGQAGETQYF.

The table lists this clone with a count of one. This sequence joins TRBV19 and TRBJ2-1, with a possible D match to TRBD1 (5 bases). CDR3 length equals 15 residues. Germline V gene lookup returns CDR1 LNHDA and CDR2 SQIVND (reference sequence). The V gene lost 5 bases and the J gene lost 0 bases, with 11 bases spanning the gap. The CDR3, as DNA: TGTGCCAGTAGTCAGGGTATGAGCTCCTACAATGAGCAGTTCTTC. Translation gives CASSQGMSSYNEQFF. Filled out from reference TRBV19 and TRBJ2-1, the complete variable domain reads DGGITQSPKYLFRKEGQNVTLSCEQNLNHDAMYWYRQDPGQGLRLIYYSQIVNDFQKGDIAEGYSVSREKKESFPLTVTSAQKNPTAFYLCASSQGMSSYNEQFFGPGTRLTVL.

This chain connects TRBV2 to TRBJ1-6; D call uncertain. Germline loops: CDR1 SNHLY, CDR2 FYNNEI. This CDR3 contains 15 residues. Trimming pared 3 bases from V and 2 bases from J, leaving 8 bases between. The CDR3 bases are TGTGCCAGCAGTGACAGCAGGACCTATAATTCACCCCTCCACTTT. This translates into CASSDSRTYNSPLHF.

This rearrangement joins TRBV3-1 (or the pseudogene TRBV3-2) to TRBJ1-1; D not resolved. V gave up 1 base and J gave up 2 bases, with 11 bases separating them. The CDR3 contains 15 residues. Per the germline V gene, CDR1 is LGHDT and CDR2 is YNNKEL (reference sequence). CDR3 DNA sequence: TGTGCCAGCAGCCAAGCACAGAGTGCAAACACTGAAGCTTTCTTT. Residues: CASSQAQSANTEAFF.

V gene TRBV4-2 combines with J gene TRBJ2-7; 11 bases align to TRBD2. The ends lost 0 bases at V and 4 bases at J; junction bases unmatched: 2. The CDR3 loop spans 15 amino acids. Germline lookup yields CDR1 LGHNA and CDR2 YNFKEQ. DNA for the CDR3: TGTGCCAGCAGCCAAGATACTAGCGGGGGTTACGAGCAGTACTTC. This gives the protein CASSQDTSGGYEQYF.

This clone is a singleton in its sample. The genes are TRBV19 and TRBJ2-6; 8 bases agree with TRBD1. In germline, CDR1 is LNHDA, CDR2 SQIVND (reference sequence). The V and J ends lost 4 bases and 2 bases, in that order; junction bases with no gene match: 7. The CDR3 runs 17 residues. CDR3 loop: CASSNRGSATGANVLTF. The CDR3 bases are TGTGCCAGTAGTAACAGGGGGTCGGCGACTGGGGCCAACGTCCTGACTTTC.

The chain combines TRBV5-4 with TRBJ1-1, with TRBD1 as a possible D gene (5 bases). Trimming cost V 3 bases and J 0 bases, with 18 bases left between them. CDR1 and CDR2 (germline): SGHNT, YYREEE (reference sequence). The CDR3 consists of 17 residues. The CDR3 sequence is CASSSTSLRQLNTEAFF. In nucleotides, the CDR3 is TGTGCCAGCAGCTCGACTTCCCTACGACAGCTGAACACTGAAGCTTTCTTT.

There are a few counts of this clone. The chain couples TRBV2 to TRBJ1-1; 7 bases map to TRBD1. The CDR3 spans 14 residues. V lost 6 bases, J lost 5 bases, and 9 bases stayed unmatched. CDR1 SNHLY and CDR2 FYNNEI come from the germline V gene. CDR3 sequence (DNA): TGTGCCAGCAGCGAAACGACAGGGCGGACTGAAGCTTTCTTT. Protein: CASSETTGRTEAFF.

The chain carries TRBV29-1 and TRBJ1-2; 8 nucleotides agree with TRBD1. There are 13 residues in the CDR3. With 2 bases clipped from V and 8 bases from J, the junction kept 7 bases outside the gene matches. Germline CDR1 and CDR2: SQVTM and ANQGSEA. The CDR3 reads CSVEIQGVRGYTF. CDR3 sequence (DNA): TGCAGCGTTGAAATACAGGGGGTGAGAGGCTACACCTTC. Drawing the rest from reference TRBV29-1 and TRBJ1-2, the complete variable domain is SAVISQKPSRDICQRGTSLTIQCQVDSQVTMMFWYRQQPGQSLTLIATANQGSEATYESGFVIDKFPISRPNLTFSTLTVSNMSPEDSSIYLCSVEIQGVRGYTFGSGTRLTVV.

This clone was counted at least ten times. V gene TRBV18 combines with J gene TRBJ2-7, with D possibly TRBD2 on 6 matching bases. With 0 bases removed from V and 4 bases from J, the gap between germline ends came to 13 bases. The CDR3 runs 15 residues. The V gene's germline CDR1 is KGHSH and CDR2 LQKENI. CDR3 sequence reads: CASSPPESRGYEQYF. The CDR3 DNA sequence: TGTGCCAGCTCACCACCGGAATCGCGGGGTTACGAGCAGTACTTC.

V usage is TRBV10-3 and J usage is TRBJ2-3; TRBD1 matches at 10 bases. Germline V gives CDR1 ENHRY, CDR2 SYGVKD. The length of the CDR3 is 18 residues. Trimming took 0 bases from V and 0 from J; bases not matched to a gene: 6. DNA of the CDR3: TGTGCCATCAGTGAGTCGGTTGGGACAGGGGTCAGCACAGATACGCAGTATTTT. The encoded protein is CAISESVGTGVSTDTQYF.

The sample holds one count of this clone. The V call is TRBV7-9, the J call TRBJ2-7; D is undetermined. Germline V gene lookup returns CDR1 SEHNR and CDR2 FQNEAQ (reference sequence). Trimming took 2 bases from V and 0 from J, leaving 14 bases between them. The CDR3 has 16 residues. The CDR3 loop reads CASSLYEWYSSYEQYF. DNA of the CDR3: TGTGCCAGCAGCTTATATGAATGGTACAGCTCCTACGAGCAGTACTTC.

The chain recombines TRBV2 with TRBJ2-6, with TRBD1 as a possible D gene (5 bases). CDR3 length: 15 amino acids. CDR1 is SNHLY, CDR2 FYNNEI, per germline. V was clipped by 7 bases and J by 0 bases, with 10 bases between them. The CDR3 sequence is CASTSRGSGANVLTF. For the CDR3, the DNA is TGTGCCAGCACCTCTAGGGGCTCTGGGGCCAACGTCCTGACTTTC.

CDR3 DNA sequence: TGTGCCAGCAGTGAATTGGGACAGGGTTCTTCACCCCTCCACTTT. Its protein is CASSELGQGSSPLHF. The chain joins TRBV6-1 to TRBJ1-6; 9 nucleotides agree with TRBD1. This CDR3 spans 15 amino acids. V trimming: 2 bases; J trimming: 9 bases; junction bases outside the gene matches: 5. Looked up from germline, CDR1 is MNHNS and CDR2 is SASEGT.

The V and J genes are TRBV29-1 and TRBJ1-2; 9 bases line up with TRBD1. The V gene's germline CDR1 is SQVTM and CDR2 ANQGSEA. J gave up 0 bases and V 7 bases, and 9 bases lay outside the gene matches. CDR3 length: 15 amino acids. DNA for the CDR3: TGCAGCGCCGGGGACAGGGCCTTAACTAACTATGGCTACACCTTC. Translating gives CSAGDRALTNYGYTF.